This record covers a single T cell receptor beta chain. The repertoire was sequenced with immunoSEQ multiplex PCR; TCRdb's copy has only in-frame clones and lacks some. The sample records tens of thousands of clones, 90% to 96% being singletons. The CDR3 extends over 11 amino acids. Trimming took 0 bases from V and 11 from J, leaving 8 bases between them. Germline V gives CDR1 SGHRS, CDR2 YFSETQ. This record comes from a study of cytomegalovirus exposure and HLA in healthy donors. Sequencing was performed on PBMCs. This rearrangement joins TRBV5-1 to TRBJ1-2; D remains unclear. The receptor was derived from a young man in good health and CMV-seropositive. As DNA, the CDR3 is TGCGCCAGCAGCTTGGGGCAGGAATACACCTTC. It yields the protein CASSLGQEYTF.